One and the same sample provided the 9 T cell receptor beta chains below, sequenced in a study of shared clonotypes between healthy human individuals. The naive CD8 population came from CD45RO-negative cells selected for CCR7, without terminally differentiated effector memory CD45RA+ cells. Produced via immunoSEQ multiplex PCR; TCRdb's table is partial and in-frame only. The profile covers more than 600,000 clones, with about 91% appearing a single time and 24% taken by the ten largest. Sequenced: naive CD8+ T cells sorted from blood. These receptors came from a man between 25 and 39 years old in good health.

V is TRBV4-1 and J is TRBJ2-7, with D unresolved. The CDR3 runs to 15 residues. Between the trimmed V and J ends, which lost 3 bases and 3 bases, there was a span of 15 bases. Germline assignment: CDR1 MGHRA and CDR2 YSYEKL. The CDR3 region is CASSQAGAGGYEQYF. The CDR3, as DNA: TGCGCCAGCAGCCAGGCCGGCGCAGGTGGCTACGAGCAGTACTTC.

This rearrangement joins TRBV29-1 to TRBJ2-4; D gene unclear. This CDR3 has 13 amino acids. Germline V CDR1 and CDR2: SQVTM, ANQGSEA. V lost 2 bases and J 3 bases, leaving 8 bases between the germline ends. CDR3 coding DNA: TGCAGCGTTGAACCCTCCTACAAAAACATTCAGTACTTC. It yields the protein CSVEPSYKNIQYF.

The chain recombines TRBV9 with TRBJ2-2; no firm D call. The V end lost 7 bases, the J end lost 5 bases, and 9 bases lay between the germline ends. Germline CDR1 reads SGDLS; CDR2 reads YYNGEE. This CDR3 region has 12 residues. CDR3 sequence reads: CASLSETGELFF. The CDR3 DNA follows: TGTGCCAGCTTAAGTGAAACCGGGGAGCTGTTTTTT.

The chain recombines TRBV20-1 with TRBJ1-4; D is uncertain. Germline V gives CDR1 DFQATT, CDR2 SNEGSKA (reference sequence). CDR3 length: 11 residues. Trimming shortened V by 6 bases and J by 8 bases, and 10 bases separated the two germline ends. The CDR3 loop is CSARVEEKLFF. CDR3 sequence (DNA): TGCAGTGCAAGGGTGGAAGAAAAACTGTTTTTT.

The chain employs TRBV19 and TRBJ2-2, with D possibly matching TRBD2 (6 bases). Trimming cost V 5 bases and J 7 bases, with 11 bases left between them. CDR1 and CDR2 (germline): LNHDA, SQIVND (reference sequence). This CDR3 has 13 residues. This CDR3 reads CASSLTSGGELFF. CDR3 coding DNA: TGTGCCAGTAGTTTGACTAGTGGCGGGGAGCTGTTTTTT.

The chain uses TRBV5-1 and TRBJ1-1; D perhaps matches TRBD1 (6 bases). V lost 3 bases to trimming and J lost 0 bases, with 12 bases between them. The CDR3 covers 15 residues. Per germline, CDR1 SGHRS and CDR2 YFSETQ. CDR3 sequence: CASSYSQGMNTEAFF. The CDR3 DNA sequence: TGCGCCAGCAGCTATTCTCAGGGGATGAACACTGAAGCTTTCTTT.

J is TRBJ2-1 and V is TRBV19; 8 bases agree with TRBD1. The CDR3 has 14 amino acids. Per germline, CDR1 LNHDA and CDR2 SQIVND (reference sequence). J lost 2 bases, V lost 5 bases, and 2 bases had no gene match. This CDR3 is CASSYRGTYNEQFF. As DNA, the CDR3 is TGTGCCAGTAGTTACAGGGGGACCTACAATGAGCAGTTCTTC.

This chain joins TRBV6-4 and TRBJ2-1, with 9 bases aligning to TRBD2. V trimming: 6 bases; J trimming: 9 bases; junction bases outside the gene matches: 12. The CDR3 has 15 amino acids. Germline V lookup: CDR1 MRHNA, CDR2 SNTAGT. CDR3 bases: TGTGCCAGCAGCCTTTGGTGGACTAGCGACAGTGAGCAGTTCTTC. Encoded protein: CASSLWWTSDSEQFF.

The J gene is TRBJ2-1, the V gene TRBV4-1; TRBD2 might be the D (5 bases). This CDR3 contains 13 residues. Germline CDR1 reads MGHRA; CDR2 reads YSYEKL. V lost 4 bases, J lost 8 bases, and 12 bases lay in between. As DNA, the CDR3 is TGCGCCAGCAGCCTGGAGGCCTTCGATGAGCAGTTCTTC. Translation gives CASSLEAFDEQFF.